The T cell receptor beta chain under discussion was sequenced for a study of cytomegalovirus exposure and HLA in healthy donors. Sequencing was performed with immunoSEQ multiplex PCR; in TCRdb, only in-frame clones are kept and a portion is missing. The sample contains nearly 200,000 clones, around 80% of which appear only once. The TCR sequence derives from a woman aged 30 to 39 in good health and CMV-seropositive. The sequencing sample was made of PBMCs.

CDR3 DNA sequence: TGTGCCAGCAGCTTAGCGGGGGCCACAGATACGCAGTATTTT. Encoded protein: CASSLAGATDTQYF. This chain joins TRBV7-2 and TRBJ2-3; tentatively, D is TRBD1 (6 bases). The CDR3 length is 14 residues. Germline lookup yields CDR1 SGHTA and CDR2 FQGNSA. V lost 0 bases and J 2 bases, leaving 6 bases between the germline ends. The complete variable domain, with remaining parts taken from reference TRBV7-2 and TRBJ2-3, reads GAGVSQSPSNKVTEKGKDVELRCDPISGHTALYWYRQSLGQGLEFLIYFQGNSAPDKSGLPSDRFSAERTGGSVSTLTIQRTQQEDSAVYLCASSLAGATDTQYFGPGTRLTVL.